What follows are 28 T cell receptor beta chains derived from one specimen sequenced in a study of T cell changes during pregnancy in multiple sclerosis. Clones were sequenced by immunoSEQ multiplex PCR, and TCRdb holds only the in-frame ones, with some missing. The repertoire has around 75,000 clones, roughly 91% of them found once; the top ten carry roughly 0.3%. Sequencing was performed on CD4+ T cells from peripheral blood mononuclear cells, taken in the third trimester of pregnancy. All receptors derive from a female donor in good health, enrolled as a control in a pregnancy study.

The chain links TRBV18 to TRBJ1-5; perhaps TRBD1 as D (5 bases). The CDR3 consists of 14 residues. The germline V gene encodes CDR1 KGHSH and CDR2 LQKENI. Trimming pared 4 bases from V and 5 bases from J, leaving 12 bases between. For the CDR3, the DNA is TGTGCCAGCTCACTCCAGGGTCGGGATCAGCCCCAGCATTTT. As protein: CASSLQGRDQPQHF.

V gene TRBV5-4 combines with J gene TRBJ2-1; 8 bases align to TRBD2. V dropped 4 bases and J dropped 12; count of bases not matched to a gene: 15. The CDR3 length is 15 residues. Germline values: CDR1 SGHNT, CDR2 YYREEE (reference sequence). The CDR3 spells CASSPGTRPDGVQFF. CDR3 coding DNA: TGTGCCAGCAGCCCCGGGACTAGGCCTGATGGGGTGCAGTTCTTC.

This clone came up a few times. The CDR3 protein is CASSLGRVDTEAFF. Written as DNA, the CDR3 is TGTGCCAGCAGCTTAGGCAGGGTGGACACTGAAGCTTTCTTT. The V call is TRBV11-3, the J call TRBJ1-1, with D maybe TRBD1 (5 bases). Deletions cut 1 base from V and 3 bases from J, with 9 bases between. Germline V CDR1 and CDR2: SGHNT, YENEEA. The CDR3 is 14 amino acids.

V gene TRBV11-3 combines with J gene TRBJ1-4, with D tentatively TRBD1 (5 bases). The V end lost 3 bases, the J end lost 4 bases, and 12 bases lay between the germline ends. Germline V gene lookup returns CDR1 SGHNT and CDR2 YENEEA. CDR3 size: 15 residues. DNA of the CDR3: TGTGCCAGCAGCTTTCGGGGGGGAAGTAATGAAAAACTGTTTTTT. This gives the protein CASSFRGGSNEKLFF.

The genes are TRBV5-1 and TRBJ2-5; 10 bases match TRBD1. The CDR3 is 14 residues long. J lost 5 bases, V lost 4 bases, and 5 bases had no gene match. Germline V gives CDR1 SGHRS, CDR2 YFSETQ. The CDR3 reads CASSVGQGMETQYF. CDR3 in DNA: TGCGCCAGCAGCGTGGGACAGGGGATGGAGACCCAGTACTTC.

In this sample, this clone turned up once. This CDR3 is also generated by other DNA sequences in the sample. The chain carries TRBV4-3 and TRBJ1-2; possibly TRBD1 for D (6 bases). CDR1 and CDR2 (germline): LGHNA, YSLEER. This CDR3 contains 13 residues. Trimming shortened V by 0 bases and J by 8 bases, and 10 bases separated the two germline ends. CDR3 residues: CASSQDRGGGYTF. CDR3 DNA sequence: TGCGCCAGCAGCCAAGACAGGGGTGGGGGCTACACCTTC.

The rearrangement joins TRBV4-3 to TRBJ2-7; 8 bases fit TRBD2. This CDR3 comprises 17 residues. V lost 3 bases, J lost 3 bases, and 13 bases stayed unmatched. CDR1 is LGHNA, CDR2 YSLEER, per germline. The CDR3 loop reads CASSQALGTRVGYEQYF. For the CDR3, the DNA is TGCGCCAGCAGCCAGGCCCTGGGGACTAGGGTAGGCTACGAGCAGTACTTC.

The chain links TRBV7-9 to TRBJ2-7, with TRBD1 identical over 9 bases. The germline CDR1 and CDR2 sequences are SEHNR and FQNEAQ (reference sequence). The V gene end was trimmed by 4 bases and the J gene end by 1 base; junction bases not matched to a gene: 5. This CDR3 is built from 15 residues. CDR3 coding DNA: TGTGCCAGCAGCTCCTCCGGGACAGGGTCCTACGAGCAGTACTTC. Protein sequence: CASSSSGTGSYEQYF.

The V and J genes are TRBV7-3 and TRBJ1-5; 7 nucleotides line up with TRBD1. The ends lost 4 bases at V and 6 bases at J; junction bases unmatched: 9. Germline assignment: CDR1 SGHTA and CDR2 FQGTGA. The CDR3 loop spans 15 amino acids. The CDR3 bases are TGTGCCAGCAGCTCCTCTACAGGGGCAGGTCAGCCCCAGCATTTT. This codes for CASSSSTGAGQPQHF.

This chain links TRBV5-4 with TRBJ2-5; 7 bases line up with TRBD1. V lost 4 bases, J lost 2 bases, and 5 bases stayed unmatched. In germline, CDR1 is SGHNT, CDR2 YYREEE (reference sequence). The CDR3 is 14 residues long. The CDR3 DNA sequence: TGTGCCAGCAGCCCACGGACAGGACAAGAGACCCAGTACTTC. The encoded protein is CASSPRTGQETQYF. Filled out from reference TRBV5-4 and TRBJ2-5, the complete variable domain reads ETGVTQSPTHLIKTRGQQVTLRCSSQSGHNTVSWYQQALGQGPQFIFQYYREEENGRGNFPPRFSGLQFPNYSSELNVNALELDDSALYLCASSPRTGQETQYFGPGTRLLVL.

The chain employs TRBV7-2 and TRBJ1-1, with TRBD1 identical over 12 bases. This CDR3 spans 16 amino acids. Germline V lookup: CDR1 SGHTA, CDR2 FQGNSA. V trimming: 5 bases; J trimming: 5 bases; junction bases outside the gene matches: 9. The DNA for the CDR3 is TGTGCCAGCAGCCCCGGGACAGGGGGCGTTGGTACTGAAGCTTTCTTT. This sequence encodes CASSPGTGGVGTEAFF.

Here the CDR3 DNA reads TGCAGTGCTGGCCCAACAGATACGCAGTATTTT. Translation gives CSAGPTDTQYF. This rearrangement joins TRBV20-1 to TRBJ2-3; D is undetermined. CDR1 is DFQATT and CDR2 is SNEGSKA in the germline V gene (reference sequence). With 5 bases removed from V and 3 bases from J, the gap between germline ends came to 6 bases. This CDR3 has 11 residues.

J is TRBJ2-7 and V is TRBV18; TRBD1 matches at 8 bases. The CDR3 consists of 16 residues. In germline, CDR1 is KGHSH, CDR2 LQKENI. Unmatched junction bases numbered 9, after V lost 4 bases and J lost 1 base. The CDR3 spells CASSLSGTGTSYEQYF. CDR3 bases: TGTGCCAGCTCACTATCCGGGACAGGAACATCCTACGAGCAGTACTTC.

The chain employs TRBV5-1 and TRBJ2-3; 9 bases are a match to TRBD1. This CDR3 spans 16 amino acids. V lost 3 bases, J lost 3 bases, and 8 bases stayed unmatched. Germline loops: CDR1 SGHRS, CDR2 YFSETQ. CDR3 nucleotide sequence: TGCGCCAGCAGCTCCGGACAGGGGATAGTTACAGATACGCAGTATTTT. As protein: CASSSGQGIVTDTQYF.

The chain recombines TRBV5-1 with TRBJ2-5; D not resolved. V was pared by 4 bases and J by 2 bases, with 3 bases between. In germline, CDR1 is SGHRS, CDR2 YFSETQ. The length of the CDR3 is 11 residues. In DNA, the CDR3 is TGCGCCAGCAGCGTACAAGAGACCCAGTACTTC. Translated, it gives CASSVQETQYF. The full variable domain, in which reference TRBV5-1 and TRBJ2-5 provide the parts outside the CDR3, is KAGVTQTPRYLIKTRGQQVTLSCSPISGHRSVSWYQQTPGQGLQFLFEYFSETQRNKGNFPGRFSGRQFSNSRSEMNVSTLELGDSALYLCASSVQETQYFGPGTRLLVL.

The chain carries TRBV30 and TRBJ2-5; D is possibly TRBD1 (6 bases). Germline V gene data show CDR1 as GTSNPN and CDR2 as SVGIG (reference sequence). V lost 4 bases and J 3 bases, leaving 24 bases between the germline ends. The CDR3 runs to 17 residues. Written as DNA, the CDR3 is TGTGCCTGGACCCAATTTCGTACAGGGTGGGGTGAAGAGACCCAGTACTTC. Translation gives CAWTQFRTGWGEETQYF.

The CDR3 reads CASSVNPPTTDHNTEAFF. In nucleotides, the CDR3 is TGTGCCAGCAGCGTAAACCCACCCACGACAGATCACAACACTGAAGCTTTCTTT. The rearrangement uses TRBV9 and TRBJ1-1; tentative D call: TRBD1 (5 bases). Germline V gene sequence: CDR1 SGDLS, CDR2 YYNGEE. V was pared by 1 base and J by 2 bases, with 21 bases between. This CDR3 spans 18 amino acids.

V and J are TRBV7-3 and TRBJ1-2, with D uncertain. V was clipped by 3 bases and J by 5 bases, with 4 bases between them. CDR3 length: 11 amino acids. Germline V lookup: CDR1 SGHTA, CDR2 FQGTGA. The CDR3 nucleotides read TGTGCCAGCAGCTTCTTGTATGGCTACACCTTC. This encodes CASSFLYGYTF.

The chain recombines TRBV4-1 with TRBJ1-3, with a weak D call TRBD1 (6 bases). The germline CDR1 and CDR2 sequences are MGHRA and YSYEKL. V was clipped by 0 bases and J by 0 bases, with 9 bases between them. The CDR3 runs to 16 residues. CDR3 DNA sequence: TGCGCCAGCAGCCAAGAGGACAGCACCTCTGGAAACACCATATATTTT. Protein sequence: CASSQEDSTSGNTIYF.

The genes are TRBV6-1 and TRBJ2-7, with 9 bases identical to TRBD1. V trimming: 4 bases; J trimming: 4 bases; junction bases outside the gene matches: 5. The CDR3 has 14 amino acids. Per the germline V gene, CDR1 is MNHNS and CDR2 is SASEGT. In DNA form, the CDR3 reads TGTGCCAGCAGTGGAGGACAGGGGCTATACGAGCAGTACTTC. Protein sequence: CASSGGQGLYEQYF.

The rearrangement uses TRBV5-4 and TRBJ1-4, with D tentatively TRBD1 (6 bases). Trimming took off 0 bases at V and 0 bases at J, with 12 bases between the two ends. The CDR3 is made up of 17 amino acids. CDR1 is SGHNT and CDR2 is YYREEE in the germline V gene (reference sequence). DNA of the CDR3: TGTGCCAGCAGCTTGGTACAGGGAGATGCAACTAATGAAAAACTGTTTTTT. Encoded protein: CASSLVQGDATNEKLFF.

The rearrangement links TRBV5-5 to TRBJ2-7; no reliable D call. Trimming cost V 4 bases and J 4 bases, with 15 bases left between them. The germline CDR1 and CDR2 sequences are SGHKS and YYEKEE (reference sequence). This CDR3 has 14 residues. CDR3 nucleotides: TGTGCCAGCAGCCTGGTACGGGTGTGGTACGAGCAGTACTTC. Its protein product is CASSLVRVWYEQYF.

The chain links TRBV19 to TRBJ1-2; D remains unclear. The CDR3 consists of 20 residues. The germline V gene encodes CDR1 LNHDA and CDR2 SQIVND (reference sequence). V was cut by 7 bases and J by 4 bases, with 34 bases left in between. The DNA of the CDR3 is TGTGCCAGTATGGTAGCCATCTCTAACCTCGGAAAGTCTGCGGGCTATGGCTACACCTTC. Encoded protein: CASMVAISNLGKSAGYGYTF.

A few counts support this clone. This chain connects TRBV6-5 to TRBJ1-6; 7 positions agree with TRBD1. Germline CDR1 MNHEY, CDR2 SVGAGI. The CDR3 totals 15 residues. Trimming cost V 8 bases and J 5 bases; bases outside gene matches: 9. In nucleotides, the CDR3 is TGTGCCAGCTCGAGAGAGGGGGCAAATAATTCACCCCTCCACTTT. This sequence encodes CASSREGANNSPLHF.

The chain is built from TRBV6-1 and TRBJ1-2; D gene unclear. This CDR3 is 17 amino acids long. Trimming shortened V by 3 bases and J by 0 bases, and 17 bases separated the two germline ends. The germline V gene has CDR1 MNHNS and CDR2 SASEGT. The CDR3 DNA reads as TGTGCCAGCAGTGACCTTCCAGATCGAGGGACTAACTATGGCTACACCTTC. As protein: CASSDLPDRGTNYGYTF.

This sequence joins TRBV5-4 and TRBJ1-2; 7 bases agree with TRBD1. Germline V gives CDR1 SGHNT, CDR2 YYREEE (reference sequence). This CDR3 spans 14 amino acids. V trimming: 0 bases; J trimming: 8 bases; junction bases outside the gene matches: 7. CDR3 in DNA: TGTGCCAGCAGCTTGGACGACAGGGTTAGGGGCTACACCTTC. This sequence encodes CASSLDDRVRGYTF.

CDR3 loop: CASSLGGDYGYTF. The CDR3 nucleotides read TGCGCCAGCAGCTTGGGGGGGGACTATGGCTACACCTTC. This chain connects TRBV5-1 to TRBJ1-2; D possibly corresponds to TRBD1 (5 bases). The ends were cut back, 0 bases at V and 3 bases at J, with 6 bases in the middle. Germline CDR1 and CDR2: SGHRS and YFSETQ. The CDR3 runs 13 residues.

CDR3 DNA sequence: TGTGCCGGCGCGCGGGGGGCCACTGAAGCTTTCTTT. This translates into CAGARGATEAFF. This chain links TRBV21-1 with TRBJ1-1. TRBV21-1 is an annotated pseudogene. This CDR3 is built from 12 residues.